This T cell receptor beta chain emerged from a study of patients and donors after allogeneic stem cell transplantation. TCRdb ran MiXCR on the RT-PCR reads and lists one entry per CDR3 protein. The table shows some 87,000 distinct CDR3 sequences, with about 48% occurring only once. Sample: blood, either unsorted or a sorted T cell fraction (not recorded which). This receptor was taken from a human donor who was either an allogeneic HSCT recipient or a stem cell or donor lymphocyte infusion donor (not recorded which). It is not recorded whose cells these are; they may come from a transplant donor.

The CDR3 loop reads CASSPIPAGPYNEQFF. CDR3 DNA: TGTGCCAGCAGTCCAATCCCAGCGGGACCCTACAATGAGCAGTTCTTC. V is TRBV12-3 or TRBV12-4 and J is TRBJ2-1; 7 bases align to TRBD2. V was clipped by 5 bases and J by 2 bases; unmatched bases: 9. The CDR3 runs to 16 residues.